Below are 32 T cell receptor beta chains sequenced from a single sample in a study of shared clonotypes between healthy human individuals (dated by TCRdb to about 2020). Library preparation employed the immunoSEQ multiplex PCR assay. TCRdb took this table from immuneACCESS and kept in-frame rearrangements with V and J called. Such tables lack part of the clones; where checked against another copy, unresolved V genes explain under half of the gap, and the rest is unexplained. The sample table lists about 490,000 clones, roughly 80% of them with a count of one. The ten largest clones take up approximately 12% of the sample. Material: PBMCs. Every receptor here comes from a woman in her forties in good health. Some clones in this sample may be carry-over from other donors' samples.

About this clone itself: A far larger clone differs by one base, so this is likely a read error. Likely a read error: the CDR3 ends without its conserved phenylalanine or tryptophan. The chain's CDR3 is CSALPPTGFRAFL. The CDR3 region has the DNA TGCAGCGCCTTGCCGCCGACAGGGTTTCGCGCTTTCCTT. This chain joins TRBV29-1 and TRBJ1-1; TRBD1 matches at 7 bases. Trimming at V came to 7 bases and at J to 11 bases, leaving 16 bases not matched to a gene. The CDR3 loop spans 13 amino acids. From germline, CDR1 is SQVTM and CDR2 ANQGSEA.

This clone was observed a few times. The chain couples TRBV7-9 to TRBJ2-7; 7 nucleotides agree with TRBD2. Losses at the gene ends were 2 bases for V and 6 bases for J; bases not matched to a gene: 10. Germline values: CDR1 SEHNR, CDR2 FQNEAQ (reference sequence). CDR3 length: 15 residues. The CDR3 bases are TGTGCCAGCAGCTTACTCTCCGGACGGGAGGCCGAGCAGTACTTC. Translated: CASSLLSGREAEQYF. Complete variable domain (other parts from reference TRBV7-9 and TRBJ2-7): DTGVSQNPRHKITKRGQNVTFRCDPISEHNRLYWYRQTLGQGPEFLTYFQNEAQLEKSRLLSDRFSAERPKGSFSTLEIQRTEQGDSAMYLCASSLLSGREAEQYFGPGTRLTVT.

This chain uses TRBV9 with TRBJ1-1; TRBD1 is a possible D gene (5 bases). The CDR3 sequence is 15 residues long. V lost 3 bases and J lost 5, with 17 bases in between. CDR1 is SGDLS, CDR2 YYNGEE, per germline. The CDR3 is CASSARDGYGTEAFF. Written as DNA, the CDR3 is TGTGCCAGCAGCGCCAGGGACGGCTATGGGACTGAAGCTTTCTTT.

This chain connects TRBV7-3 to TRBJ2-2; D may be TRBD1 (6 bases). Deletions cut 5 bases from V and 0 bases from J, with 19 bases between. The V gene's germline CDR1 is SGHTA and CDR2 FQGTGA. This CDR3 contains 18 residues. CDR3 sequence (DNA): TGTGCCAGCAGCAAGGGGGTGGCGGTGTGGCCGAACACCGGGGAGCTGTTTTTT. Translated, it gives CASSKGVAVWPNTGELFF.

This clone has a single count. This specimen includes other DNA sequences encoding the same CDR3. The genes are TRBV5-1 and TRBJ2-1, with 7 bases lining up with TRBD1. The germline V gene has CDR1 SGHRS and CDR2 YFSETQ. Losses at the gene ends were 0 bases for V and 6 bases for J; bases not matched to a gene: 0. This CDR3 has 13 residues. The CDR3 loop is CASSLDRGNEQFF. CDR3 nucleotide sequence: TGCGCCAGCAGCTTGGACAGGGGCAATGAGCAGTTCTTC. Combining the CDR3 with reference TRBV5-1 and TRBJ2-1 gives the whole variable domain KAGVTQTPRYLIKTRGQQVTLSCSPISGHRSVSWYQQTPGQGLQFLFEYFSETQRNKGNFPGRFSGRQFSNSRSEMNVSTLELGDSALYLCASSLDRGNEQFFGPGTRLTVL.

As to this clone: A far larger clone is off by one base, so a read error is likely. J is TRBJ2-2 and V is TRBV2, with a tentative D call TRBD1 (5 bases). The germline CDR1 and CDR2 sequences are SNHLY and FYNNEI. This CDR3 region has 14 residues. CDR3 amino acids: CASADSANTRELFF. CDR3 DNA sequence: TGTGCCAGCGCTGACAGCGCGAACACCAGGGAGCTGTTTTTT.

Comments on this clone: A read error may produce the germline difference seen at one junction end. The J gene is TRBJ2-5, the V gene TRBV28, with 9 bases matching TRBD2. Looked up from germline, CDR1 is MDHEN and CDR2 is SYDVKM. This CDR3 is 17 amino acids long. In nucleotides, the CDR3 is TGTACCAGCAGTACCCGGGGGACTAGCTCCGGCGTGGAAACCCAGTACTTC. It is translated as CTSSTRGTSSGVETQYF.

This clone was seen a single time. V gene TRBV6-6 combines with J gene TRBJ1-2, with D hard to call. The V gene's germline CDR1 is MNHNY and CDR2 SVGAGI (reference sequence). CDR3 length: 11 residues. The ends were cut back, 6 bases at V and 2 bases at J, with 4 bases in the middle. CDR3 sequence reads: CASRWNYGYTF. CDR3 sequence (DNA): TGTGCCAGCAGATGGAACTATGGCTACACCTTC.

The gene calls are TRBV1 and TRBJ2-7; the table's D call of TRBD2 was not tested on the DNA. TRBV1 is termed a pseudogene. There are 16 residues in the CDR3. The CDR3 bases are TGCACCAGCAGCCAAGAACGACTCGGCCCCGGGAGGGAGCAGTACTTC. It encodes CTSSQERLGPGREQYF.

V usage is TRBV5-1 and J usage is TRBJ1-2; no definite D call. The CDR3 length is 14 residues. V was shortened by 0 bases and J by 5 bases, with 11 bases between the two germline ends. In germline, CDR1 is SGHRS, CDR2 YFSETQ. In nucleotides, the CDR3 is TGCGCCAGCAGCTTGGAGAGTCCTTCGTATGGCTACACCTTC. Encoded protein: CASSLESPSYGYTF.

This clone was seen once. The CDR3 DNA follows: TGTGCCAGCAGCGCTACCGGGACTAGCGGAGAAACTAGCACAGATACGCAGTATTTT. It codes for CASSATGTSGETSTDTQYF. The V and J genes are TRBV5-4 and TRBJ2-3, with 11 positions matching TRBD2. Germline V gives CDR1 SGHNT, CDR2 YYREEE (reference sequence). The CDR3 runs 19 residues. Losses at the gene ends were 4 bases for V and 0 bases for J; bases not matched to a gene: 13.

V usage is TRBV14 and J usage is TRBJ2-3, with TRBD2 matching over 8 bases. V lost 0 bases and J lost 5; bases outside the gene matches: 10. Germline assignment: CDR1 SGHDN and CDR2 FVKESK. The CDR3 runs 17 residues. CDR3 sequence (DNA): TGTGCCAGCAGCCAAGAGTACGGGAGGGCCTCCATAGATACGCAGTATTTT. This codes for CASSQEYGRASIDTQYF.

The chain carries TRBV19 and TRBJ1-1, with D unresolved. Germline loops: CDR1 LNHDA, CDR2 SQIVND (reference sequence). V lost 5 bases to trimming and J lost 0 bases, with 13 bases between them. This CDR3 comprises 15 residues. CDR3 nucleotide sequence: TGTGCCAGTAGTTGGCGGGCAGCGATGAACACTGAAGCTTTCTTT. It encodes CASSWRAAMNTEAFF.

The table lists this clone with a few counts. This chain links TRBV30 with TRBJ2-3; either TRBD1 or TRBD2 may supply D (5 bases each). V lost 2 bases and J lost 4, with 25 bases in between. The CDR3 runs to 18 residues. Germline CDR1 is GTSNPN and CDR2 is SVGIG (reference sequence). CDR3 DNA: TGTGCCTGGAGTATCCCAACCCCCGGGACCGGGCGGCCAGATACGCAGTATTTT. This sequence encodes CAWSIPTPGTGRPDTQYF.

This clone is a singleton in its sample. This sequence is one base from a far larger clone and is likely a read error. V gene TRBV4-1 combines with J gene TRBJ2-5; tentatively, D is TRBD2 (5 bases). V dropped 4 bases and J dropped 11 bases, with 20 bases sitting between them. Germline V gene sequence: CDR1 MGHRA, CDR2 YSYEKL. The CDR3 runs 14 residues. CDR3 in DNA: TGCGCCAGCAGCCCTCATATTGGGTCGGAGGAGCAGTACTTC. Protein: CASSPHIGSEEQYF.

For this clone: A read error is likely here: a far larger clone is one base away. Additional DNA sequences in this sample encode the identical CDR3. The rearrangement uses TRBV29-1 and TRBJ1-2, with D perhaps TRBD1 (6 bases). This CDR3 region has 14 residues. Germline lookup yields CDR1 SQVTM and CDR2 ANQGSEA. This CDR3 is CSVVEGGGGLGYTF. The DNA of the CDR3 is TGCAGCGTGGTTGAAGGCGGGGGCGGTTTGGGCTACACCTTT.

This clone was counted a single time. The junction differs from germline at one of its ends, possibly a read error. This sequence joins TRBV7-2 and TRBJ2-3, with D unclear. Germline CDR1 and CDR2: SGHTA and FQGNSA. This CDR3 is built from 13 residues. This CDR3 reads CASNLGSTDTQYF. The DNA of the CDR3 is TGTGCCAGCAACTTAGGTAGCACAGATACGCAGTATTTT.

This clone was counted between two and nine times. Distinct nucleotide sequences in the sample also encode this CDR3. The genes are TRBV10-3 and TRBJ2-7; no clear D gene. The germline V gene encodes CDR1 ENHRY and CDR2 SYGVKD. The CDR3 length is 11 residues. V was pared by 3 bases and J by 4 bases, with 4 bases between. The CDR3: CAISDRYEQYF. As DNA, the CDR3 is TGTGCCATCAGTGACAGGTACGAGCAGTACTTC.

On this clone itself: This likely reflects a read error, since a far larger clone is one base away. The chain employs TRBV7-9 and TRBJ2-5; tentative D call: TRBD2 (6 bases). V lost 11 bases to trimming and J lost 1 base, with 14 bases between them. CDR3 length equals 13 residues. Per germline, CDR1 SEHNR and CDR2 FQNEAQ (reference sequence). CDR3: CAGTLGGQETQYF. DNA for the CDR3: TGTGCCGGCACCCTGGGGGGCCAAGAGACCCAGTACTTC.

To note about this clone: A far bigger clonotype differs at one base, so this is likely a read error. This chain joins TRBV28 and TRBJ1-5; D might be TRBD1 (6 bases). Deletions cut 5 bases from V and 5 bases from J, with 16 bases between. Germline assignment: CDR1 MDHEN and CDR2 SYDVKM. The CDR3 extends over 15 amino acids. DNA for the CDR3: TGTGCCAGCAGTCGGGTTGACAGGTACCATCAGCCCCAGCATTTT. Protein sequence: CASSRVDRYHQPQHF. The entire variable domain, with the rest obtained from reference TRBV28 and TRBJ1-5, is as follows: DVKVTQSSRYLVKRTGEKVFLECVQDMDHENMFWYRQDPGLGLRLIYFSYDVKMKEKGDIPEGYSVSREKKERFSLILESASTNQTSMYLCASSRVDRYHQPQHFGDGTRLSIL.

This clone was seen more than once but under ten times. The chain recombines TRBV5-8 with TRBJ2-1, with 12 bases lining up with TRBD2. Germline V gene data show CDR1 as SGHTS and CDR2 as YDEGEE. V lost 4 bases, J lost 2 bases, and 7 bases stayed unmatched. The CDR3 is made up of 17 amino acids. CDR3 bases: TGTGCCAGCAGCCTCGGACTAGCGGGACCCACCTACAATGAGCAGTTCTTC. As protein: CASSLGLAGPTYNEQFF.

The chain employs TRBV11-3 and TRBJ2-3; the match to TRBD2 covers 7 bases. The CDR3 runs 15 residues. V lost 5 bases, J lost 4 bases, and 9 bases stayed unmatched. Germline assignment: CDR1 SGHNT and CDR2 YENEEA. Here the CDR3 reads CASSVAGQRADTQYF. The CDR3 coding sequence is TGTGCCAGCAGCGTAGCGGGCCAAAGGGCAGATACGCAGTATTTT.

The chain carries TRBV5-4 and TRBJ2-1; 10 bases align to TRBD2. The germline V gene encodes CDR1 SGHNT and CDR2 YYREEE (reference sequence). This CDR3 has 16 residues. V shed 4 bases, J shed 2 bases, and the junction held 6 bases outside the gene matches. CDR3 loop: CASSRLAGLTYNEQFF. The CDR3 region has the DNA TGTGCCAGCAGCCGACTAGCGGGTTTAACCTACAATGAGCAGTTCTTC.

The chain has TRBV11-3 and TRBJ2-1, with 7 bases fitting TRBD2. With V trimmed by 2 bases and J by 10 bases, 14 bases remained unmatched. The CDR3 contains 16 residues. Germline CDR1 SGHNT, CDR2 YENEEA. The CDR3 nucleotides read TGTGCCAGCAGCTTACGTGCGGGAGTTGGGTCCATGGAGCAGTTCTTC. This codes for CASSLRAGVGSMEQFF.

The V and J genes are TRBV11-2 and TRBJ2-1, with 12 nucleotides matching TRBD2. With V trimmed by 5 bases and J by 4 bases, 6 bases remained unmatched. Germline V CDR1 and CDR2: SGHAT, FQNNGV. CDR3 length: 16 residues. CDR3 DNA sequence: TGTGCCAGCAGCGCATCGGGACTAGCGGGTTACAATGAGCAGTTCTTC. As protein: CASSASGLAGYNEQFF.

This chain connects TRBV5-7 to TRBJ2-5; 7 bases align to TRBD1. Being an ORF, TRBV5-7 has a function that is uncertain. The J segment lost 1 base and the V segment lost 1 base, leaving 4 bases of the junction unmatched. The CDR3 length is 15 residues. The CDR3, as DNA: TGTGCCAGCAGCTTGACAGGGGTTGGCCAAGAGACCCAGTACTTC. Protein: CASSLTGVGQETQYF.

The CDR3 DNA is TGCGCCAGCGCCATACAGGGTGGTTACGCAGATACGCAGTATTTT. Translated: CASAIQGGYADTQYF. The chain uses TRBV4-3 and TRBJ2-3, with a weak D call TRBD1 (6 bases). The germline V gene has CDR1 LGHNA and CDR2 YSLEER. The CDR3 length is 15 residues. Trimming removed 8 bases from V and 4 bases from J, with 19 bases in between.

CDR3 sequence reads: CASSLGGLPNQPQHF. CDR3 sequence (DNA): TGTGCCAGCAGCCTAGGTGGGCTCCCCAATCAGCCCCAGCATTTT. J is TRBJ1-5 and V is TRBV7-9; D is unclear. The length of the CDR3 is 15 residues. The germline gives CDR1 SEHNR, CDR2 FQNEAQ (reference sequence). Trimming cost V 5 bases and J 3 bases, with 14 bases left between them.

J is TRBJ2-7 and V is TRBV10-1; D perhaps matches TRBD1 (6 bases). Trimming removed 11 bases from V and 3 bases from J, with 20 bases in between. The CDR3 is made up of 14 amino acids. The V gene's germline CDR1 is WNHNN and CDR2 SYGVQD (reference sequence). CDR3 sequence (DNA): TGCGCCGGCACAGGGACGGTTGGGGGCTACGAGCAGTACTTC. This codes for CAGTGTVGGYEQYF.

V gene TRBV7-9 combines with J gene TRBJ1-1, with 7 bases aligning to TRBD1. Germline CDR1 reads SEHNR; CDR2 reads FQNEAQ (reference sequence). The ends lost 7 bases at V and 3 bases at J; junction bases unmatched: 5. This CDR3 contains 13 residues. CDR3 DNA sequence: TGTGCCAGCATGACAGGGACTTACACTGAAGCTTTCTTT. As protein: CASMTGTYTEAFF.

Details on this clone: A far larger clone is a single base away, which makes a read error likely. V is TRBV2 and J is TRBJ2-2; TRBD1 aligns across 10 bases. The V gene end was trimmed by 8 bases and the J gene end by 7 bases; junction bases not matched to a gene: 10. This CDR3 is 15 amino acids long. Germline values: CDR1 SNHLY, CDR2 FYNNEI. The CDR3 reads CASGPGTGVNGELFF. CDR3 sequence (DNA): TGTGCCAGCGGTCCGGGGACAGGGGTTAACGGGGAGCTGTTTTTT.

V usage is TRBV12-2 and J usage is TRBJ2-7. TRBV12-2 represents a pseudogene. The CDR3 totals 17 residues. CDR3 in DNA: TGTGCAAGTCGCACGCTCCCCCGGGACGGACACGGCTACGAGCAGTACTTC. It yields the protein CASRTLPRDGHGYEQYF.